These T cell receptor beta chains were read from a single sample in a study of cytomegalovirus exposure and HLA in healthy donors. Generated by immunoSEQ multiplex PCR, the TCRdb table keeps only in-frame clones and is missing some. This repertoire shows more than 100,000 clones, roughly 79% found once; its top ten account for roughly 4%. Sequencing was carried out using PBMCs. The receptors stem from a man between 50 and 59 years old in good health and CMV-seropositive. CDR3s include the opening cysteine and the closing phenylalanine or tryptophan. The order of the fields is CDR3 length, V gene, J gene, CDR3 protein.

len: 16
v_gene: TRBV2
j_gene: TRBJ1-5
CDR3aa: CASSEVGHSLNQPQHF

len: 17
v_gene: TRBV7-2
j_gene: TRBJ2-1
CDR3aa: CASSQGLAGGPRNEQFF

len: 16
v_gene: TRBV7-9
j_gene: TRBJ2-1
CDR3aa: CASSPVTSGVYNEQFF

len: 16
v_gene: TRBV7-2
j_gene: TRBJ2-2
CDR3aa: CASSLQGAGVTGELFF

len: 14
v_gene: TRBV12-5
j_gene: TRBJ2-3
CDR3aa: CASALDRVTDTQYF

len: 15
v_gene: TRBV5-8
j_gene: TRBJ1-2
CDR3aa: CASSLGQLTNYGYTF

len: 14
v_gene: TRBV18
j_gene: TRBJ1-1
CDR3aa: CASSPRQGDTEAFF

len: 14
v_gene: TRBV7-8
j_gene: TRBJ1-3
CDR3aa: CASSHGQGGNTIYF

len: 14
v_gene: TRBV6-1
j_gene: TRBJ2-3
CDR3aa: CASTAVGLGDTQYF

len: 15
v_gene: TRBV5-1
j_gene: TRBJ2-1
CDR3aa: CASSRTGGSGDEQFF

len: 15
v_gene: TRBV6-1
j_gene: TRBJ1-5
CDR3aa: CASSPGRASNQPQHF

len: 14
v_gene: TRBV7-9
j_gene: TRBJ1-1
CDR3aa: CASTHLGVNTEAFF

len: 15
v_gene: TRBV14
j_gene: TRBJ2-2
CDR3aa: CASRGGGGCPGELFF

len: 15
v_gene: TRBV7-9
j_gene: TRBJ2-1
CDR3aa: CASSSRQGAGNEQFF

len: 15
v_gene: TRBV11-2
j_gene: TRBJ1-5
CDR3aa: CASSPDRAGNQPQHF

len: 14
v_gene: TRBV7-9
j_gene: TRBJ1-2
CDR3aa: CASSFRTGNYGYTF

len: 14
v_gene: TRBV29-1
j_gene: TRBJ2-3
CDR3aa: CSVNPSGSTDTQYF

len: 14
v_gene: TRBV6-6
j_gene: TRBJ2-5
CDR3aa: CASSYLTGVGTQYF

len: 18
v_gene: TRBV28
j_gene: TRBJ2-6
CDR3aa: CASSLLGQVPSGANVLTF

len: 15
v_gene: TRBV5-1
j_gene: TRBJ2-3
CDR3aa: CASSLGPSRTDTQYF

len: 14
v_gene: TRBV13
j_gene: TRBJ2-7
CDR3aa: CASSLPGQFYEQYF

len: 17
v_gene: TRBV5-1
j_gene: TRBJ2-4
CDR3aa: CARGGLAGEAAKNIQYF

len: 14
v_gene: TRBV11-2
j_gene: TRBJ2-5
CDR3aa: CASSSQGAQETQYF

len: 15
v_gene: TRBV7-3
j_gene: TRBJ2-2
CDR3aa: CASSTNARGIGELFF

len: 16
v_gene: TRBV14
j_gene: TRBJ2-3
CDR3aa: CASSQTAGGPIDTQYF

len: 13
v_gene: TRBV6-1
j_gene: TRBJ1-3
CDR3aa: CASTGGLTDTIYF

len: 18
v_gene: TRBV5-1
j_gene: TRBJ2-3
CDR3aa: CASSLGSGAGGHQGTQYF

len: 14
v_gene: TRBV28
j_gene: TRBJ2-1
CDR3aa: CASRGTEYWGEQFF

len: 12
v_gene: TRBV30
j_gene: TRBJ1-5
CDR3aa: CAWSVGTESQHF

len: 19
v_gene: TRBV6-1
j_gene: TRBJ2-6
CDR3aa: CASSEEGGQVGSGANVLTF

len: 15
v_gene: TRBV5-1
j_gene: TRBJ2-3
CDR3aa: CASRAGQVSTDTQYF

len: 16
v_gene: TRBV15
j_gene: TRBJ2-7
CDR3aa: CATSRAGLAGEGEQYF

len: 16
v_gene: TRBV10-3
j_gene: TRBJ2-4
CDR3aa: CAISESPSGSWSIQYF

len: 18
v_gene: TRBV19
j_gene: TRBJ1-5
CDR3aa: CASSIWVLRTGDNQPQHF

len: 15
v_gene: TRBV9
j_gene: TRBJ2-2
CDR3aa: CASSPVFRGTGELFF

len: 16
v_gene: TRBV2
j_gene: TRBJ1-2
CDR3aa: CASSEALRDRTYGYTF

len: 14
v_gene: TRBV28
j_gene: TRBJ2-7
CDR3aa: CASSLGGQGYEQYF

len: 14
v_gene: TRBV7-9
j_gene: TRBJ1-3
CDR3aa: CASSPQGRGNTIYF

len: 15
v_gene: TRBV7-8
j_gene: TRBJ2-1
CDR3aa: CASSLVLSGRNEQFF